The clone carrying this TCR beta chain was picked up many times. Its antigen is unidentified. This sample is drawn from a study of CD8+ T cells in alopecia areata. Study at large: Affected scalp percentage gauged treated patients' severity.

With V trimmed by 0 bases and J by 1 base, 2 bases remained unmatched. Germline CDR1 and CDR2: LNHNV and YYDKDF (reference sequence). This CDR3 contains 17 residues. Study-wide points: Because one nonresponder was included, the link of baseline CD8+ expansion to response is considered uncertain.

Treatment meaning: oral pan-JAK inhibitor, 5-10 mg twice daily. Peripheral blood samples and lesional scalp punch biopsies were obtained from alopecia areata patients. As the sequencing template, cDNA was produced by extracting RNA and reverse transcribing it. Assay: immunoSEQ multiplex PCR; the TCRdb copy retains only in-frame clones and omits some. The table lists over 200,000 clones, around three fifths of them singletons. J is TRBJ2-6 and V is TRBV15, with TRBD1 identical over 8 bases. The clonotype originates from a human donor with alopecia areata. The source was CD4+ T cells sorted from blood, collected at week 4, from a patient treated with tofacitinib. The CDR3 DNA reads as TGTGCCACCAGCAGAGAGTGGACAGGGTCTGGGGCCAACGTCCTGACTTTC. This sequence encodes CATSREWTGSGANVLTF.